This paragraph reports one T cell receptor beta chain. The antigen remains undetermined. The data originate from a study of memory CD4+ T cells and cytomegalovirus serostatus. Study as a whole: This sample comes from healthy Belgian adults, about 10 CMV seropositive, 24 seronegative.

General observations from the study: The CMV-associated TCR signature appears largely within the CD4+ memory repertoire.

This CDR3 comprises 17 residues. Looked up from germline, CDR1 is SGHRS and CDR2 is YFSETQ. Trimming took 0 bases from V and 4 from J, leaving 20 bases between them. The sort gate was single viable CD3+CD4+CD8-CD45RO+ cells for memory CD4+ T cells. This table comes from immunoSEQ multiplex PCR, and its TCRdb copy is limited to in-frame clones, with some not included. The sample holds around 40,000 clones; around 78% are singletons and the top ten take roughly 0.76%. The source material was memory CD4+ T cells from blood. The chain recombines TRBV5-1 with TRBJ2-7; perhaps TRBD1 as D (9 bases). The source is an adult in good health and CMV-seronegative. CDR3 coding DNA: TGCGCCAGCAGCTTGGCGCCAAATAGCGGGACAGGGTACGAGCAGTACTTC. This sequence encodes CASSLAPNSGTGYEQYF.